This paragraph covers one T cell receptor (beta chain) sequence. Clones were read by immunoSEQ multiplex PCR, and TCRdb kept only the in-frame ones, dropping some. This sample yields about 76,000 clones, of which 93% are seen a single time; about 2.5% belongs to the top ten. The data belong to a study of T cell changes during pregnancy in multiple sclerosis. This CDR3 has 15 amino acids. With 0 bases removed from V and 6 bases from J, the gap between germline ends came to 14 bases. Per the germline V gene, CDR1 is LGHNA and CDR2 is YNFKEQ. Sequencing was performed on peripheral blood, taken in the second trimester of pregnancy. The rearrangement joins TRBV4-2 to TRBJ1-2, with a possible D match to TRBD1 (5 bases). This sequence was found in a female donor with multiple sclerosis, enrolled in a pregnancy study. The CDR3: CASSQDQGGRDGYTF. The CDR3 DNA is TGTGCCAGCAGCCAAGATCAGGGCGGAAGAGATGGCTACACCTTC.